This TCR beta chain was sequenced during a study of beta chain features in type 1 diabetes. Regarding the study as a whole: In every one of the four CD4+ subsets, TCRB CDR3s were moderately but significantly shorter in Type 1 diabetes patients. A closer apparent resemblance between naive, central memory and Treg TCRB repertoires was seen in patients than in healthy donors.

Of the isolated RNA, all was reverse transcribed, and so the sequenced material was expressed TCRB transcripts. Libraries were prepared by immunoSEQ multiplex PCR; TCRdb keeps only in-frame clonotypes and omits some of them. This table holds 500,000 to 700,000 clones, roughly 16% found once. This clone was detected a few times. Its antigen is still unknown. There was one heparinised blood draw per donor, averaging approximately 120 mL. By way of CD45RO/CCR7/CD25/CD127/CD95/CD27, the CD4+ regulatory, stem cell-like memory, central memory and naive cells were sorted. The sequence was collected from a man in his late teens or twenties in good health. The specimen was naive CD4+ T cells from blood.

The CDR3: CASSQGSRADTGELFF. CDR3 nucleotides: TGCGCCAGCAGCCAAGGGAGCAGGGCGGACACCGGGGAGCTGTTTTTT. This chain connects TRBV4-1 to TRBJ2-2, with a tentative D call TRBD1 (5 bases). The CDR3 spans 16 residues. V dropped 1 base and J dropped 3 bases, with 12 bases sitting between them. Germline V gives CDR1 MGHRA, CDR2 YSYEKL.